The 8 T cell receptor beta chains below were found in one sample sequenced in a study of blood T cells in healthy people across ages (dated by TCRdb to about 2015). The library was made by 5' RACE. For sequencing, an Illumina HiSeq 2500 was employed. The second PCR ran for roughly 7 to 12 cycles and used a J-beta primer mix along with a sample-barcoded 5' primer. TCRdb reprocessed the public reads (quality trimming at Q25 with fastp, clone calling with MiXCR) and kept in-frame beta chains. One record per CDR3 amino acid sequence lists the most common genes and DNA. The sample table contains 1 million to 1.2 million distinct CDR3 sequences; only one count was recorded for more than 30% of them. The ten largest clones capture roughly 13% of the sample. The sample was blood. All receptors derive from a man aged 18 to 29 in good health.

This clonotype was recorded many times. The chain uses TRBV12-5 and TRBJ2-3, with no clear D. Looked up from germline, CDR1 is LGHNT and CDR2 is FRNRAP. This CDR3 comprises 11 residues. The germline V and J ends were trimmed by 3 bases and 2 bases, with 0 bases remaining between them. The chain's CDR3 is CASGFTDTQYF. The CDR3 bases are TGTGCTAGTGGTTTCACAGATACGCAGTATTTT.

The chain joins TRBV27 to TRBJ1-2; D is perhaps TRBD1 (6 bases). This CDR3 has 15 amino acids. Germline V lookup: CDR1 MNHEY, CDR2 SMNVEV (reference sequence). The V end was cut by 3 bases, the J end by 8 bases, with 19 bases between. Here the CDR3 DNA reads TGTGCCAGCAGTTTTCGGAGACAGGCCTCAGGGGGCTACACCTTC. Translation gives CASSFRRQASGGYTF.

The rearrangement joins TRBV29-1 to TRBJ2-5, with 7 bases identical to TRBD1. Germline CDR1 is SQVTM and CDR2 is ANQGSEA. CDR3 size: 15 residues. Unmatched junction bases numbered 11, after V lost 6 bases and J lost 1 base. The CDR3 spells CSVLRVGDSQETQYF. For the CDR3, the DNA is TGCAGCGTCCTTAGAGTTGGGGACAGCCAAGAGACCCAGTACTTC.

The J gene is TRBJ2-1, the V gene TRBV11-2; 7 positions match TRBD1. The V gene end was trimmed by 5 bases and the J gene end by 4 bases; junction bases not matched to a gene: 8. The CDR3 extends over 15 amino acids. The germline gives CDR1 SGHAT, CDR2 FQNNGV. Here the CDR3 DNA reads TGTGCCAGCAGCCCAGCGGACAGGAGGTACAATGAGCAGTTCTTC. The encoded protein is CASSPADRRYNEQFF.

The rearrangement joins TRBV20-1 to TRBJ1-2, with unresolved D. Germline V lookup: CDR1 DFQATT, CDR2 SNEGSKA (reference sequence). V was trimmed by 6 bases and J by 3 bases, leaving 11 bases between them. The CDR3 has 12 residues. CDR3 nucleotides: TGCAGTGCGGCAGGAATTGACTATGGCTACACCTTC. Residues: CSAAGIDYGYTF.

This clonotype was seen only a few times. The rearrangement uses TRBV4-1 and TRBJ2-7; D ambiguous. The V and J ends lost 0 bases and 0 bases respectively, with 12 bases between them. CDR1 and CDR2 from the germline V gene are MGHRA and YSYEKL. CDR3 length: 16 amino acids. CDR3 residues: CASSQDLASSSYEQYF. The CDR3 bases are TGCGCCAGCAGCCAAGATTTGGCGTCAAGCTCCTACGAGCAGTACTTC.

This clonotype was counted once. The V call is TRBV25-1, the J call TRBJ2-3, with TRBD2 identical over 9 bases. Unmatched junction bases numbered 6, after V lost 3 bases and J lost 5 bases. Germline V gene data show CDR1 as MGHDK and CDR2 as SYGVNS. The CDR3 is 15 residues long. This chain's CDR3 is CASSDGSGRLDTQYF. The DNA for the CDR3 is TGTGCCAGCAGTGACGGTAGCGGGAGATTAGATACGCAGTATTTT.

This clonotype was recorded many times. The J gene is TRBJ1-2, the V gene TRBV20-1; D gene uncertain. This CDR3 is 13 amino acids long. V was clipped by 7 bases and J by 1 base, with 13 bases between them. Germline values: CDR1 DFQATT, CDR2 SNEGSKA (reference sequence). Here the CDR3 DNA reads TGCAGTGTAAACACCGGACTTAACTATGGCTACACCTTC. This sequence encodes CSVNTGLNYGYTF.